This record concerns one T cell receptor (beta chain) sequence. What it binds is not known. This record belongs to a study of cytomegalovirus exposure and HLA in healthy donors. Notes on the study in general: Most TCR sequences were uncommon, yet certain public TCRs appeared in many donors.

The PCR employed 60 Vbeta primers together with 13 Jbeta primers. Sequencing was performed with immunoSEQ multiplex PCR; in TCRdb, only in-frame clones are kept and a portion is missing. Of 200,000 to 250,000 clones listed, more than 80% are singletons. This CDR3 has 14 residues. V lost 5 bases and J lost 4, with 13 bases in between. Per germline, CDR1 SEHNR and CDR2 FQNEAQ (reference sequence). The sequenced material came from PBMCs. The chain carries TRBV7-9 and TRBJ2-3, with D maybe TRBD2 (7 bases). This receptor was identified in a man aged 30 to 39 in good health and CMV-seronegative. CDR3 nucleotides: TGTGCCAGCAGCCTCGAGGGGGGGCCAGATACGCAGTATTTT. Translated: CASSLEGGPDTQYF.